This TCR beta chain appears in the sequencing data of a study of shared clonotypes between healthy human individuals. Findings and limits, study-wide: Limitation of the genetic and exposure-history diversity represented came from the few donors. Sequencing depth was expected to affect clonotype sharing among donors. It was the non-shared clonotypes that had lower generation probabilities than clonotypes shared by all four donors.

As concerns this clone: The antigen is not known.

Germline CDR1 reads SGHRS; CDR2 reads YFSETQ. V lost 4 bases and J lost 4, with 11 bases in between. This CDR3 has 14 amino acids. Produced via immunoSEQ multiplex PCR; TCRdb's table is partial and in-frame only. The data contain about 1.5 million clones, roughly 96% of them seen just once; the ten biggest clones take up 1.2%. Material: naive CD4+ T cells sorted from blood. The subset denotes: CD45RA+ positively selected. V usage is TRBV5-1 and J usage is TRBJ1-4; the D gene is possibly TRBD1 (5 bases). The receptor was derived from a man younger than 45 in good health. The CDR3 region is CASSRDSDNEKLFF. The DNA for the CDR3 is TGCGCCAGCAGCCGAGACAGCGATAATGAAAAACTGTTTTTT. Complete variable domain (other parts from reference TRBV5-1 and TRBJ1-4): KAGVTQTPRYLIKTRGQQVTLSCSPISGHRSVSWYQQTPGQGLQFLFEYFSETQRNKGNFPGRFSGRQFSNSRSEMNVSTLELGDSALYLCASSRDSDNEKLFFGSGTQLSVL.